These 31 T cell receptor beta chains originate from one sample sequenced in a study of shared clonotypes between healthy human individuals. TCRdb's table, derived via immunoSEQ multiplex PCR, lists solely in-frame clones and lacks some. The repertoire holds about a million clones, with around 77% as singletons. Sequences were obtained from memory CD4+ T cells from PBMCs. The subset was: CD45RA-negative fraction. Receptors were obtained from a man aged 18-30 years in good health. Some clones in this sample may be carry-over from other donors' samples.

The chain couples TRBV7-3 to TRBJ2-5; 7 bases agree with TRBD2. CDR3 length equals 13 residues. The trim removed 5 bases at V and 5 bases at J, leaving 5 bases unmatched. From germline, CDR1 is SGHTA and CDR2 FQGTGA. Written as DNA, the CDR3 is TGTGCCAGCAGCAGGGGACTATTGGAGACCCAGTACTTC. Translation gives CASSRGLLETQYF.

The chain recombines TRBV5-1 with TRBJ2-1, with D perhaps matching TRBD2 (6 bases). This CDR3 comprises 12 residues. Trimming left V 4 bases short and J 10 bases short, with 12 bases between. Germline values: CDR1 SGHRS, CDR2 YFSETQ. The CDR3 spells CASSRDSLEQFF. CDR3 DNA sequence: TGCGCCAGCAGCCGGGACTCCTTGGAGCAGTTCTTC.

The rearrangement uses TRBV6-1 and TRBJ2-7; unclear D gene. The V end was cut by 3 bases, the J end by 0 bases, with 9 bases between. The germline CDR1 and CDR2 sequences are MNHNS and SASEGT. The CDR3 sequence is 14 residues long. CDR3: CASSESGTSYEQYF. CDR3 DNA: TGTGCCAGCAGTGAGAGTGGAACCTCCTACGAGCAGTACTTC.

This clone was detected a few times. This sequence joins TRBV30 and TRBJ2-3; no clear D gene. The germline gives CDR1 GTSNPN, CDR2 SVGIG (reference sequence). The V gene lost 0 bases and the J gene lost 2 bases, with 3 bases spanning the gap. The CDR3 consists of 12 residues. CDR3: CAWSVNTDTQYF. DNA of the CDR3: TGTGCCTGGAGTGTAAACACAGATACGCAGTATTTT.

This chain links TRBV4-2 with TRBJ2-1, with D perhaps matching TRBD1 or TRBD2 (5 bases each). The germline V gene has CDR1 LGHNA and CDR2 YNFKEQ. The CDR3 runs to 16 residues. Trimming stripped 4 bases from V and 0 bases from J, with 13 bases between. CDR3 in DNA: TGTGCCAGCAGCCCCCGAGAGGGGAGCTCCTACAATGAGCAGTTCTTC. This sequence encodes CASSPREGSSYNEQFF.

The chain recombines TRBV5-1 with TRBJ2-1, with D hard to call. V lost 0 bases to trimming and J lost 4 bases, with 14 bases between them. Germline V gives CDR1 SGHRS, CDR2 YFSETQ. The CDR3 has 16 residues. CDR3 DNA sequence: TGCGCCAGCAGCTTGGGAGAGAACCTCATTTACAATGAGCAGTTCTTC. It specifies CASSLGENLIYNEQFF.

CDR3 DNA sequence: TGCAGCACCAGGGACACGTCCTACGAGCAGTACTTC. This gives the protein CSTRDTSYEQYF. V and J are TRBV29-1 and TRBJ2-7; a weak D match, TRBD1 (6 bases). CDR1 is SQVTM, CDR2 ANQGSEA, per germline. The CDR3 contains 12 residues. Trimming removed 8 bases from V and 1 base from J, with 12 bases in between.

The chain carries TRBV28 and TRBJ1-2, with 7 bases that match TRBD1. With 1 base clipped from V and 4 bases from J, the junction kept 6 bases outside the gene matches. The CDR3 totals 15 residues. Germline lookup yields CDR1 MDHEN and CDR2 SYDVKM. CDR3 sequence: CASSLSDRAGYGYTF. CDR3 nucleotide sequence: TGTGCCAGCAGTTTATCCGACAGGGCGGGCTATGGCTACACCTTC.

This sequence joins TRBV30 and TRBJ2-1, with 7 bases lining up with TRBD1. Germline V CDR1 and CDR2: GTSNPN, SVGIG (reference sequence). This CDR3 contains 13 residues. Unmatched junction bases numbered 4, after V lost 1 base and J lost 7 bases. The CDR3 coding sequence is TGTGCCTGGAGTGGACAGGGATGGAATGAGCAGTTCTTC. Translation: CAWSGQGWNEQFF.

The J gene is TRBJ2-5, the V gene TRBV30; either TRBD1 or TRBD2 may fit D (5 bases each). The CDR3 sequence is 14 residues long. Germline V gene sequence: CDR1 GTSNPN, CDR2 SVGIG (reference sequence). V gave up 5 bases and J gave up 5 bases, with 18 bases separating them. The CDR3 nucleotides read TGTGCCTGGTCCCCGGGGACCCCTGGGGAGACCCAGTACTTC. Its protein product is CAWSPGTPGETQYF.

The chain couples TRBV5-1 to TRBJ2-3; D gene uncertain. Germline V gene lookup returns CDR1 SGHRS and CDR2 YFSETQ. The CDR3 contains 14 residues. Trimming took off 6 bases at V and 4 bases at J, with 15 bases between the two ends. The CDR3 protein is CASMSESWSDTQYF. The CDR3 nucleotides are TGCGCCAGCATGAGTGAGAGCTGGTCAGATACGCAGTATTTT.

V is TRBV5-6 and J is TRBJ2-2; 9 bases map to TRBD1. Per the germline V gene, CDR1 is SGHDT and CDR2 is YYEEEE. The CDR3 length is 16 residues. With 4 bases clipped from V and 2 bases from J, the junction kept 6 bases outside the gene matches. CDR3 sequence reads: CASSLSGQGNTGELFF. CDR3 coding DNA: TGTGCCAGCAGCCTCTCGGGACAGGGTAACACCGGGGAGCTGTTTTTT.

The chain links TRBV29-1 to TRBJ2-1, with TRBD2 matching 10 bases. The CDR3 extends over 16 amino acids. Trimming cost V 1 base and J 6 bases; bases outside gene matches: 9. Germline CDR1 is SQVTM and CDR2 is ANQGSEA. The CDR3 loop is CSVEGLAGEGTNEQFF. CDR3 bases: TGCAGCGTTGAAGGGCTAGCGGGAGAGGGTACCAATGAGCAGTTCTTC.

The rearrangement links TRBV9 to TRBJ2-7, with 14 positions matching TRBD2. CDR3 length: 16 amino acids. Trimming cost V 3 bases and J 3 bases; bases outside gene matches: 5. CDR1 is SGDLS and CDR2 is YYNGEE in the germline V gene. The CDR3 nucleotides read TGTGCCAGCAGCGAGGGACTAGCGGGGGCGGGCTACGAGCAGTACTTC. It is translated as CASSEGLAGAGYEQYF.

The genes are TRBV19 and TRBJ1-5; D may be TRBD1 (6 bases). Trimming removed 1 base at V and 2 bases at J, with 12 bases between. The germline V gene encodes CDR1 LNHDA and CDR2 SQIVND (reference sequence). The CDR3 sequence is 16 residues long. The CDR3 here is CASSIVGGAGNQPQHF. Written as DNA, the CDR3 is TGTGCCAGTAGTATAGTTGGGGGGGCCGGCAATCAGCCCCAGCATTTT.

This chain connects TRBV19 to TRBJ2-1; 12 bases are a match to TRBD2. The ends lost 6 bases at V and 2 bases at J; junction bases unmatched: 5. This CDR3 is built from 16 residues. Germline CDR1 and CDR2: LNHDA and SQIVND (reference sequence). The CDR3 DNA reads TGTGCCAGTAGCAGTACTAGCGGGAGGACCTACAATGAGCAGTTCTTC. Its translation: CASSSTSGRTYNEQFF.

J is TRBJ1-5 and V is TRBV4-3; D unresolved. V was trimmed by 0 bases and J by 7 bases, leaving 7 bases between them. This CDR3 spans 13 amino acids. The germline gives CDR1 LGHNA, CDR2 YSLEER. For the CDR3, the DNA is TGCGCCAGCAGCCAAGATATGCAACAGCCCCAGCATTTT. Translating it yields CASSQDMQQPQHF.

The gene calls are TRBV29-1 and TRBJ2-5; D is perhaps TRBD1 (5 bases). The V gene's germline CDR1 is SQVTM and CDR2 ANQGSEA. Trimming shortened V by 7 bases and J by 5 bases, and 14 bases separated the two germline ends. The CDR3 has 12 amino acids. In DNA, the CDR3 is TGCAGCGCTTTCAGGGTAGGCGAGACCCAGTACTTC. Encoded protein: CSAFRVGETQYF.

The chain employs TRBV19 and TRBJ1-2; a possible D gene is TRBD1 (5 bases). Trimming pared 9 bases from V and 1 base from J, leaving 12 bases between. This CDR3 spans 13 amino acids. CDR1 LNHDA and CDR2 SQIVND come from the germline V gene (reference sequence). The CDR3 DNA follows: TGTGCCAGCCGATGGGACGGTAACTATGGCTACACCTTC. The encoded protein is CASRWDGNYGYTF.

This clone was seen once. The chain joins TRBV6-5 to TRBJ2-7; 9 bases line up with TRBD1. There are 13 residues in the CDR3. Germline loops: CDR1 MNHEY, CDR2 SVGAGI. The trim removed 6 bases at V and 6 bases at J, leaving 6 bases unmatched. The CDR3 region has the DNA TGTGCCAGCAGGTCAAGACAGGGGGGCGAGCAGTACTTC. Translated, it gives CASRSRQGGEQYF.

The chain employs TRBV5-1 and TRBJ2-5, with D perhaps TRBD2 (7 bases). Trimming took off 7 bases at V and 4 bases at J, with 14 bases between the two ends. Germline lookup yields CDR1 SGHRS and CDR2 YFSETQ. The CDR3 loop spans 13 amino acids. CDR3 sequence (DNA): TGCGCCAGCGGGCCGGGGGGCCCAGAGACCCAGTACTTC. This gives the protein CASGPGGPETQYF.

The V gene is TRBV9, the J gene TRBJ1-2; no firm D call. Germline CDR1 and CDR2: SGDLS and YYNGEE. V was clipped by 0 bases and J by 2 bases, with 8 bases between them. CDR3 length: 14 amino acids. CDR3 bases: TGTGCCAGCAGCGTAGACCCACAGAACTATGGCTACACCTTC. This codes for CASSVDPQNYGYTF.

The chain couples TRBV30 to TRBJ2-3; 10 bases are a match to TRBD2. The V segment lost 4 bases and the J segment 5 bases; nucleotides outside the gene matches: 6. Germline V gene lookup returns CDR1 GTSNPN and CDR2 SVGIG (reference sequence). The CDR3 length is 14 residues. CDR3 in amino acids: CAWTSGRVVDTQYF. Here the CDR3 DNA reads TGTGCCTGGACTAGCGGGAGAGTTGTAGATACGCAGTATTTT.

The chain carries TRBV6-4 and TRBJ2-5; TRBD2 matches at 9 bases. Germline V gives CDR1 MRHNA, CDR2 SNTAGT. V lost 2 bases to trimming and J lost 4 bases; unmatched junction nucleotides: 20. This CDR3 region has 20 residues. The CDR3 DNA reads TGTGCCAGCAGTGACAGGAGGGTTTCTAGCGGGGAGATGTTTCGAGAGACCCAGTACTTC. This codes for CASSDRRVSSGEMFRETQYF.

The chain uses TRBV18 and TRBJ1-3; D is unresolved. Trimming took 3 bases from V and 1 from J, leaving 13 bases between them. The CDR3 spans 16 residues. Germline loops: CDR1 KGHSH, CDR2 LQKENI. The CDR3 coding sequence is TGTGCCAGCTCACCTATGCGGACTGCGTCTGGAAACACCATATATTTT. This translates into CASSPMRTASGNTIYF.

This clone came up a few times. The V gene is TRBV28, the J gene TRBJ2-3; 8 nucleotides line up with TRBD2. Trimming removed 3 bases from V and 2 bases from J; junction bases left unmatched: 1. The V gene's germline CDR1 is MDHEN and CDR2 SYDVKM. The CDR3 sequence is 14 residues long. CDR3 residues: CASSLTSVTDTQYF. CDR3 nucleotide sequence: TGTGCCAGCAGTTTGACTAGCGTCACAGATACGCAGTATTTT.

This clone was detected only a few times. The CDR3 bases are TGTGCCAGCAGCCGGGGCAGGTCTCACTACGAGCAGTACTTC. Translated: CASSRGRSHYEQYF. V is TRBV27 and J is TRBJ2-7; either TRBD1 or TRBD2 may supply D (5 bases each). CDR1 MNHEY and CDR2 SMNVEV come from the germline V gene (reference sequence). V lost 6 bases to trimming and J lost 3 bases, with 15 bases between them. The CDR3 extends over 14 amino acids.

The chain has TRBV28 and TRBJ1-1; a weak D match, TRBD1 (6 bases). This CDR3 is 15 amino acids long. Trimming stripped 8 bases from V and 0 bases from J, with 16 bases between. CDR1 and CDR2 from the germline V gene are MDHEN and SYDVKM. The CDR3 sequence: CASVALDRLNTEAFF. CDR3 DNA: TGTGCCAGCGTTGCCCTGGACAGATTGAACACTGAAGCTTTCTTT.

This clone was detected only a few times. The rearrangement links TRBV27 to TRBJ2-3; D uncertain. V lost 7 bases and J lost 4, with 21 bases in between. Germline CDR1 reads MNHEY; CDR2 reads SMNVEV (reference sequence). This CDR3 spans 16 amino acids. The CDR3 is CASKKTPPGVPDTQYF. In DNA form, the CDR3 reads TGTGCCAGCAAAAAGACGCCCCCTGGGGTGCCAGATACGCAGTATTTT.

The chain is built from TRBV16 and TRBJ1-4; D is possibly TRBD1 (5 bases). Germline V gene data show CDR1 as KGHSY and CDR2 as FQNENV. V lost 1 base to trimming and J lost 7 bases, with 13 bases between them. CDR3 length: 15 amino acids. The CDR3 nucleotides are TGTGCCAGCAGCCAATGGGCCAGGGCCAGTGAAAAACTGTTTTTT. It encodes CASSQWARASEKLFF.

In this sample, this clone turned up a few times. This chain links TRBV19 with TRBJ1-5; D call uncertain. Trimming cost V 1 base and J 0 bases, with 13 bases left between them. The CDR3 covers 17 residues. CDR1 is LNHDA and CDR2 is SQIVND in the germline V gene (reference sequence). CDR3 amino acids: CASSIVDGRNSNQPQHF. The CDR3 DNA sequence: TGTGCCAGTAGTATAGTGGACGGACGTAATAGCAATCAGCCCCAGCATTTT.